The rows below give T cell receptor beta chains drawn from one sample of a study of cytomegalovirus exposure and HLA in healthy donors. Here immunoSEQ multiplex PCR was the method, and the copy in TCRdb shows in-frame clones only, minus some. The table records 150,000 to 200,000 clones, around 81% of them present only once. Specimen: PBMCs. The receptor set was obtained from a young man in good health and CMV-seronegative. The CDR3 runs from the conserved cysteine through the conserved F or W. Each record gives: clone size, CDR3 length, J gene, D gene, V gene, CDR3 DNA, CDR3 protein. The D gene is left open where the match is weak. Clone size appears in some rows only: once, few, many, or a class for an expanded clone.

few	13	TRBJ1-1	-	TRBV9	TGTGCCAGCAGCGTAGGAACGGGGACTGAAGCTTTCTTT	CASSVGTGTEAFF
-	11	TRBJ2-2	-	TRBV29-1	TGCAGCGTTGGAGACGCCGGGGAGCTGTTTTTT	CSVGDAGELFF
once	13	TRBJ1-1	TRBD1	TRBV6-1	TGTGCCAGCAGGGAAGACAGGGACACTGAAGCTTTCTTT	CASREDRDTEAFF
-	14	TRBJ1-1	-	TRBV10-3	TGTGCCATCAGTGATCAAGCAGGGAACACTGAAGCTTTCTTT	CAISDQAGNTEAFF
-	15	TRBJ2-2	-	TRBV5-5	TGTGCCAGCAGTTTTATGGACAGTCCCACCGGGGAGCTGTTTTTT	CASSFMDSPTGELFF
-	15	TRBJ2-7	TRBD1	TRBV5-1	TGCGCCAGCAGCGCGACAGGGGGAAGCTCCTACGAGCAGTACTTC	CASSATGGSSYEQYF
-	17	TRBJ2-1	TRBD2	TRBV30	TGTGCCTGGAGCAGGGATCGACTAGCGGGATTCTACAATGAGCAGTTCTTC	CAWSRDRLAGFYNEQFF
-	17	TRBJ2-1	-	TRBV7-9	TGTGCCAGCAGCTCGCTCAGGGCCCGAAGCTCCTACAATGAGCAGTTCTTC	CASSSLRARSSYNEQFF
-	16	TRBJ2-1	TRBD2	TRBV10-1	TGCGCCAGCAGTGAGGTTGGGACTAGCGGGTACAATGAGCAGTTCTTC	CASSEVGTSGYNEQFF
-	14	TRBJ2-2	TRBD1	TRBV11-3	TGTGCCAGCAGCTCGGACAGGGTCACCGGGGAGCTGTTTTTT	CASSSDRVTGELFF
few	15	TRBJ2-3	-	TRBV4-1	TGCGCCAGCAGCCAAGATAGGGGCGCAATTAATACGCAGTATTTT	CASSQDRGAINTQYF
-	11	TRBJ1-3	-	TRBV29-1	TGCAGCCATTCGGCTGGAAACACCATATATTTT	CSHSAGNTIYF
-	14	TRBJ2-1	TRBD2	TRBV5-6	TGTGCCAGCAGCCCAGGGACTAGCCGAGGCGAGCAGTTCTTC	CASSPGTSRGEQFF
few	15	TRBJ2-1	TRBD2	TRBV5-1	TGCGCCAGCAGCTTGGCGCTAGCGGGGCACAATGAGCAGTTCTTC	CASSLALAGHNEQFF
-	18	TRBJ2-2	TRBD2	TRBV19	TGTGCCAGTACCTCGAAACCCGGGACTAGTTTACGCACCGGGGAGCTGTTTTTT	CASTSKPGTSLRTGELFF
-	13	TRBJ2-7	-	TRBV5-1	TGCGCCAGCAGCTTCGGCGGGGCCTACGAGCAGTACTTC	CASSFGGAYEQYF
-	13	TRBJ1-6	TRBD1	TRBV9	TGTGCCAGCAGCGAGGGGGCGTGGTCACCCCTCCACTTT	CASSEGAWSPLHF
-	15	TRBJ2-1	TRBD1	TRBV5-6	TGTGCCAGCAGCTGGGGGACAGGGGATATCAATGAGCAGTTCTTC	CASSWGTGDINEQFF
once	14	TRBJ2-7	TRBD2	TRBV5-6	TGTGCCAGCAGCTCGCTAGCGGATCCCTACGAGCAGTACTTC	CASSSLADPYEQYF
-	15	TRBJ2-1	TRBD2	TRBV7-9	TGTGCCAGCAGTCCCAGCGGGGGCCCATACAATGAGCAGTTCTTC	CASSPSGGPYNEQFF